These 18 T cell receptor beta chains originate from one sample sequenced in a study of T cells in Graves' hyperthyroidism and ophthalmopathy. TCR beta CDR3 regions were amplified from RNA. HTBI primers were employed in a first-round RT-PCR of the TCR CDR3. A single record per CDR3 protein comes from TCRdb applying MiXCR to the multiplex PCR reads. The sample holds roughly 580,000 distinct CDR3 sequences, 35% to 55% seen once. Sequenced input: peripheral blood or thyroid tissue (not recorded which). The receptor source for this set is a woman aged 18 to 35 with Graves' hyperthyroidism.

The table lists this clonotype with a few counts. This chain joins TRBV18 and TRBJ2-7, with D maybe TRBD1 (5 bases). V was cut by 2 bases and J by 6 bases, with 8 bases left in between. This CDR3 has 12 amino acids. Looked up from germline, CDR1 is KGHSH and CDR2 is LQKENI. The DNA of the CDR3 is TGTGCCAGCTCACCAGGGGCGGCCGAGCAGTACTTC. Protein sequence: CASSPGAAEQYF.

This clonotype was counted only a few times. The chain has TRBV24-1 and TRBJ1-4, with 7 bases matching TRBD1. Trimming removed 5 bases from V and 4 bases from J; junction bases left unmatched: 15. The CDR3 contains 18 residues. CDR1 KGHDR and CDR2 SFDVKD come from the germline V gene. Written as DNA, the CDR3 is TGTGCCACCAGTGGACGAGGGGGCGGACAGGATGATAATGAAAAACTGTTTTTT. Residues: CATSGRGGGQDDNEKLFF.

The chain couples TRBV25-1 to TRBJ1-1; TRBD1 matches at 7 bases. V lost 7 bases and J lost 4; bases outside the gene matches: 12. Germline-derived CDR1 and CDR2 are MGHDK and SYGVNS. The CDR3 contains 15 residues. CDR3: CASTDGQAPGTEAFF. Here the CDR3 DNA reads TGTGCCAGCACGGACGGACAGGCGCCGGGCACTGAAGCTTTCTTT. Together with reference TRBV25-1 and TRBJ1-1, the CDR3 gives the full variable domain: EADIYQTPRYLVIGTGKKITLECSQTMGHDKMYWYQQDPGMELHLIHYSYGVNSTEKGDLSSESTVSRIRTEHFPLTLESARPSHTSQYLCASTDGQAPGTEAFFGQGTRLTVV.

This clonotype has just a few counts. V usage is TRBV6-6 and J usage is TRBJ1-2; D remains ambiguous. Germline V gives CDR1 MNHNY, CDR2 SVGAGI (reference sequence). The CDR3 runs 12 residues. With 0 bases removed from V and 7 bases from J, the gap between germline ends came to 6 bases. CDR3 sequence reads: CASSYSKGGYTF. CDR3 bases: TGTGCCAGCAGTTACTCGAAAGGTGGCTACACCTTC.

This clonotype has ten or more counts. The genes are TRBV20-1 and TRBJ1-5, with unresolved D. The CDR3 has 12 amino acids. The germline CDR1 and CDR2 sequences are DFQATT and SNEGSKA (reference sequence). The V end was cut by 6 bases, the J end by 7 bases, with 13 bases between. CDR3 amino acids: CSARRGQQPQHF. The CDR3 nucleotides are TGCAGTGCCCGGCGAGGGCAACAGCCCCAGCATTTT.

This clonotype has a handful of counts. The chain is built from TRBV7-9 and TRBJ1-1; D not resolved. This CDR3 spans 16 amino acids. Trimming removed 4 bases from V and 1 base from J, with 16 bases in between. Germline CDR1 SEHNR, CDR2 FQNEAQ (reference sequence). Written as DNA, the CDR3 is TGTGCCAGCAGCTACGACGGGCGACTTAGGAACACTGAAGCTTTCTTT. Translated, it gives CASSYDGRLRNTEAFF.

The genes are TRBV7-3 and TRBJ2-5; no clear D gene. The CDR3 contains 13 residues. V was shortened by 7 bases and J by 2 bases, with 11 bases between the two germline ends. Germline V gene data show CDR1 as SGHTA and CDR2 as FQGTGA. CDR3 region: CASTSLGQETQYF. The CDR3 DNA reads TGTGCCAGCACCTCCCTTGGACAAGAGACCCAGTACTTC.

The rearrangement links TRBV7-2 to TRBJ1-5, with TRBD1 matching over 9 bases. Trimming at V came to 5 bases and at J to 5 bases, leaving 7 bases not matched to a gene. The germline CDR1 and CDR2 sequences are SGHTA and FQGNSA. The CDR3 consists of 15 residues. CDR3 nucleotides: TGTGCCAGCAGCCCGGGGACAGGGTACGATCAGCCCCAGCATTTT. This translates into CASSPGTGYDQPQHF.

This clonotype has only a few counts. The genes are TRBV19 and TRBJ2-7; D might be TRBD1 (6 bases). The CDR3 covers 13 residues. Per germline, CDR1 LNHDA and CDR2 SQIVND (reference sequence). The V end lost 7 bases, the J end lost 7 bases, and 17 bases lay between the germline ends. The CDR3 DNA reads TGTGCCAGTAACAGTCAGGGGAGAGGGGAGCAGTACTTC. Translating it yields CASNSQGRGEQYF.

The sample holds a few counts of this clonotype. This sequence joins TRBV20-1 and TRBJ1-5; TRBD1 might be the D (6 bases). This CDR3 spans 16 amino acids. Trimming cost V 5 bases and J 0 bases, with 17 bases left between them. Germline V gives CDR1 DFQATT, CDR2 SNEGSKA (reference sequence). This CDR3 is CSAGYGTSVSNQPQHF. Here the CDR3 DNA reads TGCAGTGCTGGGTACGGGACAAGTGTTAGCAATCAGCCCCAGCATTTT.

The chain combines TRBV7-2 with TRBJ2-5; D might be TRBD1 (6 bases). Trimming pared 5 bases from V and 5 bases from J, leaving 18 bases between. Germline V lookup: CDR1 SGHTA, CDR2 FQGNSA. The CDR3 length is 15 residues. The DNA of the CDR3 is TGTGCCAGCAGCCCATGGGACACCGGGGAGGAGACCCAGTACTTC. Its translation: CASSPWDTGEETQYF. Complete variable domain (other parts from reference TRBV7-2 and TRBJ2-5): GAGVSQSPSNKVTEKGKDVELRCDPISGHTALYWYRQSLGQGLEFLIYFQGNSAPDKSGLPSDRFSAERTGGSVSTLTIQRTQQEDSAVYLCASSPWDTGEETQYFGPGTRLLVL.

Concerning this clonotype: This could be a read error, since a much larger clone is one nucleotide away. The V and J genes are TRBV7-2 and TRBJ2-7, with D uncertain. This CDR3 is built from 12 residues. Germline V gives CDR1 SGHTA, CDR2 FQGNSA. The CDR3 sequence is CATSLQTYEQYF. In DNA form, the CDR3 reads TGTGCCACCAGCTTACAGACCTACGAGCAGTACTTC.

The chain combines TRBV2 with TRBJ1-4; D ambiguous. Trimming left V 7 bases short and J 7 bases short, with 16 bases between. Germline loops: CDR1 SNHLY, CDR2 FYNNEI. The CDR3 length is 14 residues. In DNA form, the CDR3 reads TGTGCCAGCACCTCGGACCGGAGGAGTGAAAAACTGTTTTTT. Residues: CASTSDRRSEKLFF.

This rearrangement joins TRBV10-3 to TRBJ1-4, with 11 bases matching TRBD1. The CDR3 is 14 amino acids. CDR1 and CDR2 from the germline V gene are ENHRY and SYGVKD. V lost 3 bases and J lost 7; bases outside the gene matches: 1. CDR3 loop: CAISEGQGAEKLFF. The CDR3 bases are TGTGCCATCAGTGAAGGACAGGGGGCTGAAAAACTGTTTTTT.

V gene TRBV20-1 combines with J gene TRBJ2-7; 13 nucleotides align to TRBD2. Unmatched junction bases numbered 1, after V lost 4 bases and J lost 1 base. Germline CDR1 DFQATT, CDR2 SNEGSKA (reference sequence). The CDR3 extends over 14 amino acids. The CDR3 DNA is TGCAGTGCTACGGGACTAGCGGGATCCTACGAGCAGTACTTC. This translates into CSATGLAGSYEQYF.

The table lists this clonotype with a few counts. The chain recombines TRBV7-9 with TRBJ1-1; maybe TRBD1 (5 bases). V gave up 0 bases and J gave up 3 bases, with 20 bases separating them. The germline CDR1 and CDR2 sequences are SEHNR and FQNEAQ (reference sequence). The CDR3 length is 18 residues. The CDR3 loop reads CASSLAVVRGAWDTEAFF. CDR3 nucleotide sequence: TGTGCCAGCAGCTTAGCGGTGGTGAGGGGCGCCTGGGACACTGAAGCTTTCTTT. Variable domain in full (rest from reference TRBV7-9 and TRBJ1-1): DTGVSQNPRHKITKRGQNVTFRCDPISEHNRLYWYRQTLGQGPEFLTYFQNEAQLEKSRLLSDRFSAERPKGSFSTLEIQRTEQGDSAMYLCASSLAVVRGAWDTEAFFGQGTRLTVV.

This clonotype was detected a few times. The chain links TRBV29-1 to TRBJ1-2, with D unresolved. The germline V gene encodes CDR1 SQVTM and CDR2 ANQGSEA. V lost 1 base, J lost 3 bases, and 12 bases lay in between. This CDR3 comprises 14 residues. The CDR3 loop is CSVEAPGYHYGYTF. DNA of the CDR3: TGCAGCGTTGAAGCCCCCGGGTACCACTATGGCTACACCTTC.

This rearrangement joins TRBV6-5 to TRBJ2-7, with D possibly matching TRBD2 (6 bases). Germline CDR1 and CDR2: MNHEY and SVGAGI. The CDR3 is 15 residues long. Trimming left V 4 bases short and J 9 bases short, with 22 bases between. CDR3 in amino acids: CASSSDTGDYEVQYF. CDR3 coding DNA: TGTGCCAGCAGTTCGGACACGGGAGATTACGAGGTGCAGTACTTC.